The 5 T cell receptor beta chains given below trace back to one sample, sequenced in a study of T cells after yellow fever vaccination. TCRdb redid the calling of the 5' RACE reads with MiXCR, one entry per CDR3 protein. Altogether roughly 100,000 distinct CDR3 sequences are present, under 9% being singletons, with the ten largest covering roughly 15%. The sequencing here drew on CD8+ T cells not binding an NS4B(214-222) dextramer, sorted from PBMCs, taken more than 14 days after the first yellow fever vaccination. The origin of the receptors is a man aged 18-30 years who received the YFV17D yellow fever vaccine.

In DNA form, the CDR3 reads TGTGCCAGCGGACGACTAGTACAGGAAACGCAGTATTTT. It is translated as CASGRLVQETQYF. The rearrangement uses TRBV7-2 and TRBJ2-3, with D perhaps matching TRBD2 (6 bases). V lost 8 bases and J 9 bases, leaving 18 bases between the germline ends. Germline V gene lookup returns CDR1 SGHTA and CDR2 FQGNSA. This CDR3 is 13 amino acids long. Full variable domain (rest looked up from reference TRBV7-2 and TRBJ2-3): GAGVSQSPSNKVTEKGKDVELRCDPISGHTALYWYRQSLGQGLEFLIYFQGNSAPDKSGLPSDRFSAERTGGSVSTLTIQRTQQEDSAVYLCASGRLVQETQYFGPGTRLTVL.

For this clonotype: A read error may explain this, as a much larger clone is one base away. V is TRBV12-3 or TRBV12-4 and J is TRBJ2-1, with D unresolved. The CDR3 loop spans 14 amino acids. CDR3 nucleotides: TGTGCCAGCAGTCCCCCCGGGCTCTACAGTGAGCAGTTCTTC. This translates into CASSPPGLYSEQFF.

The chain has TRBV6-1 and TRBJ2-6; D not certain. Per germline, CDR1 MNHNS and CDR2 SASEGT. The CDR3 is 17 amino acids. The V end lost 5 bases, the J end lost 0 bases, and 14 bases lay between the germline ends. The CDR3 protein is CASSTPLGISGANVLTF. CDR3 coding DNA: TGTGCCAGCAGTACCCCGTTAGGGATCTCTGGGGCCAACGTCCTGACTTTC.

V gene TRBV27 combines with J gene TRBJ2-2; D could derive from TRBD1 or TRBD2 (7 bases each). CDR1 and CDR2 from the germline V gene are MNHEY and SMNVEV (reference sequence). The CDR3 extends over 14 amino acids. Trimming shortened V by 8 bases and J by 4 bases, and 14 bases separated the two germline ends. This CDR3 reads CASLSRGGTGELFF. The CDR3 DNA sequence: TGTGCCAGCCTATCCAGGGGGGGCACCGGGGAGCTGTTTTTT.

This chain connects TRBV29-1 to TRBJ2-7, with D perhaps matching TRBD2 (7 bases). V was trimmed by 6 bases and J by 7 bases, leaving 16 bases between them. This CDR3 contains 12 residues. In germline, CDR1 is SQVTM, CDR2 ANQGSEA. CDR3 nucleotide sequence: TGCAGCGTGACAGGTACGGGAGGAGAGCAGTACTTC. It translates to CSVTGTGGEQYF.